Each of the 15 T cell receptor beta chains below was sequenced from the same sample in a study of Ad26.COV2.S vaccination and SARS-CoV-2 variants. Treatment meaning: 19 received Ad26.COV2.S at low or high dose, single or two shots; roughly 5 received placebo; per-sample allocation not given. Following the first vaccine or placebo injection, samples were taken on day 63. The data were produced by immunoSEQ multiplex PCR, yet TCRdb's version contains in-frame clones alone and is incomplete. The profile shows hundreds of thousands of clones, roughly 90% of them singletons. The material sequenced was peripheral blood, taken in a trial of Ad26.COV2.S vaccine versus placebo. All receptors derive from a person between 18 and 65 years old who received the Ad26.COV2.S COVID-19 vaccine or a placebo.

The chain links TRBV2 to TRBJ2-2; D might be TRBD1 (6 bases). This CDR3 region has 15 residues. The germline V gene encodes CDR1 SNHLY and CDR2 FYNNEI. Trimming removed 2 bases from V and 4 bases from J, with 11 bases in between. This CDR3 is CASSERTDRTGELFF. CDR3 nucleotides: TGTGCCAGCAGTGAACGGACAGATCGCACCGGGGAGCTGTTTTTT.

This rearrangement joins TRBV18 to TRBJ2-2, with 9 nucleotides matching TRBD2. The V and J ends lost 6 bases and 7 bases, in that order; junction bases with no gene match: 15. Germline V lookup: CDR1 KGHSH, CDR2 LQKENI. The CDR3 length is 17 residues. CDR3 bases: TGTGCCAGCTCCCCAGGTGGACTAGCGTTAAGAGGCGGGGAGCTGTTTTTT. This sequence encodes CASSPGGLALRGGELFF.

The gene calls are TRBV28 and TRBJ2-6; 7 bases agree with TRBD2. Germline values: CDR1 MDHEN, CDR2 SYDVKM. CDR3 length: 18 residues. J was trimmed by 2 bases and V by 10 bases; bases with no gene match: 17. DNA of the CDR3: TGTGCCACCGCAACAGGAGCTTTGGGACTAACTGGGGCCAACGTCCTGACTTTC. Its protein is CATATGALGLTGANVLTF.

This clone was recorded a few times. Other DNA sequences in the sample encode the same CDR3. J is TRBJ1-1 and V is TRBV18; TRBD1 might be the D (5 bases). In germline, CDR1 is KGHSH, CDR2 LQKENI. The CDR3 loop spans 13 amino acids. The V and J ends lost 5 bases and 0 bases respectively, with 7 bases between them. CDR3: CASSEDMNTEAFF. Here the CDR3 DNA reads TGTGCCAGCTCAGAGGACATGAACACTGAAGCTTTCTTT.

The gene calls are TRBV27 and TRBJ2-1; 7 bases align to TRBD1. CDR1 MNHEY and CDR2 SMNVEV come from the germline V gene (reference sequence). This CDR3 is built from 14 residues. After removal of 6 bases from V and 5 bases from J, the junction contained 7 bases not matched to a gene. The CDR3 DNA is TGTGCCAGCAGCCGGGACAGAGTTGACAATGAGCAGTTCTTC. Translated: CASSRDRVDNEQFF.

The chain uses TRBV7-2 and TRBJ2-5; D is possibly TRBD1 (7 bases). The germline gives CDR1 SGHTA, CDR2 FQGNSA. The V and J ends lost 1 base and 5 bases respectively, with 14 bases between them. The CDR3 sequence is 15 residues long. The CDR3 DNA reads as TGTGCCAGCAGCTTAGGGTCCAGGGGGAGGGAGACCCAGTACTTC. It translates to CASSLGSRGRETQYF. Supplemented by reference TRBV7-2 and TRBJ2-5, the full variable domain reads GAGVSQSPSNKVTEKGKDVELRCDPISGHTALYWYRQSLGQGLEFLIYFQGNSAPDKSGLPSDRFSAERTGGSVSTLTIQRTQQEDSAVYLCASSLGSRGRETQYFGPGTRLLVL.

This chain connects TRBV21-1 to TRBJ1-5; the D call of TRBD1 is as the table states it, not checked on the DNA. TRBV21-1 is noted as a pseudogene. The CDR3 contains 15 residues. Here the CDR3 reads CASSKGQPPAQPQHF. Here the CDR3 DNA reads TGTGCCAGCAGCAAGGGACAGCCCCCGGCCCAGCCCCAGCATTTT.

This chain joins TRBV28 and TRBJ1-1; 7 bases line up with TRBD1. The CDR3 extends over 12 amino acids. CDR1 is MDHEN, CDR2 SYDVKM, per germline. The V segment lost 5 bases and the J segment 14 bases; nucleotides outside the gene matches: 11. In nucleotides, the CDR3 is TGTGCCAGCAGTACCCCTGGGACAGTTGCCTTCTTT. Translated: CASSTPGTVAFF.

The chain is built from TRBV7-2 and TRBJ2-3; TRBD2 might be the D (6 bases). The CDR3 is 16 residues long. The ends were cut back, 5 bases at V and 2 bases at J, with 17 bases in the middle. The V gene's germline CDR1 is SGHTA and CDR2 FQGNSA. In DNA form, the CDR3 reads TGTGCCAGCAGCATGTGGGGGGAACAAGCCACAGATACGCAGTATTTT. This sequence encodes CASSMWGEQATDTQYF.

The gene calls are TRBV5-1 and TRBJ2-1, with 7 bases fitting TRBD1. V shed 4 bases and J 0 bases; nucleotides not matched to a gene: 4. CDR3 size: 15 residues. Germline assignment: CDR1 SGHRS and CDR2 YFSETQ. In DNA form, the CDR3 reads TGCGCCAGCAGCCTAGACAGGGCCTCCTACAATGAGCAGTTCTTC. Its translation is CASSLDRASYNEQFF.

This clone has only one observation. This chain links TRBV7-3 with TRBJ2-1; 14 bases agree with TRBD2. Germline assignment: CDR1 SGHTA and CDR2 FQGTGA. The junction had 3 bases not matched to a gene; V was cut back by 2 bases and J by 9 bases. This CDR3 region has 15 residues. The CDR3 DNA sequence: TGTGCCAGCAGCTTAGGGACTAGCGGGAGCACTGAGCAGTTCTTC. Residues: CASSLGTSGSTEQFF.

This clone was seen just once. J is TRBJ1-2 and V is TRBV6-4; no definite D call. This CDR3 contains 13 residues. V lost 2 bases and J 2 bases, leaving 6 bases between the germline ends. Germline V gives CDR1 MRHNA, CDR2 SNTAGT. CDR3 bases: TGTGCCAGCAGTGACCTGGGGAACTATGGCTACACCTTC. This gives the protein CASSDLGNYGYTF.

This sequence joins TRBV27 and TRBJ2-5; the D is unclear. Trimming left V 7 bases short and J 1 base short, with 10 bases between. The CDR3 covers 13 residues. The germline CDR1 and CDR2 sequences are MNHEY and SMNVEV (reference sequence). The CDR3 here is CASTLDGQETQYF. The CDR3 bases are TGTGCCAGCACCCTAGACGGCCAAGAGACCCAGTACTTC.

The V gene is TRBV28, the J gene TRBJ2-5; weak D call: TRBD1 (6 bases). The CDR3 runs to 13 residues. Germline CDR1 MDHEN, CDR2 SYDVKM. Trimming stripped 6 bases from V and 2 bases from J, with 10 bases between. The CDR3 loop is CASSPQGQETQYF. The CDR3 coding sequence is TGTGCCAGCAGCCCACAGGGACAAGAGACCCAGTACTTC. The variable domain in full, completed from reference TRBV28 and TRBJ2-5, reads DVKVTQSSRYLVKRTGEKVFLECVQDMDHENMFWYRQDPGLGLRLIYFSYDVKMKEKGDIPEGYSVSREKKERFSLILESASTNQTSMYLCASSPQGQETQYFGPGTRLLVL.

This chain links TRBV6-2 or TRBV6-3 with TRBJ2-5; 8 nucleotides line up with TRBD2. Germline values: CDR1 MNHEY, CDR2 SVGEGT. CDR3 length equals 14 residues. J was trimmed by 6 bases and V by 6 bases; bases with no gene match: 9. In DNA, the CDR3 is TGTGCCAGCAGCCAACCGGGGGGGGCGAAGACCCAGTACTTC. As protein: CASSQPGGAKTQYF.